This T cell receptor (beta chain) was retrieved from a study of T cell responses to AZD1222 COVID-19 vaccine. Study results and limitations: Reportedly, close to half of spike-specific TCRs are directed against unmutated variant regions. Sampled repertoires all dated from after the peak T cell response. Among the donors, most were white British and more were female, and clonal diversity was possibly underestimated. Spike was spanned by vaccine-associated CD4 TCRs, with dominance at 160-218 and 743-854.

Trimming at V came to 6 bases and at J to 2 bases, leaving 6 bases not matched to a gene. Germline V CDR1 and CDR2: SGHAT, FQNNGV. The CDR3 is 15 residues long. The protocol was immunoSEQ multiplex PCR, while the TCRdb copy is restricted to in-frame clones and leaves out a portion. The table includes roughly 140,000 clones, 85% to 95% detected once. A note on this clone: What it binds is not known.

Here the sequenced sample was peripheral blood, taken on day 0 of MenACWY control vaccination. The J gene is TRBJ1-3, the V gene TRBV11-2; TRBD1 matches 8 bases. The TCR was taken from an adult in good health. The chain's CDR3 is CASRHRGLAGNTIYF. The CDR3 bases are TGTGCCAGCAGACACAGGGGGTTAGCTGGAAACACCATATATTTT.